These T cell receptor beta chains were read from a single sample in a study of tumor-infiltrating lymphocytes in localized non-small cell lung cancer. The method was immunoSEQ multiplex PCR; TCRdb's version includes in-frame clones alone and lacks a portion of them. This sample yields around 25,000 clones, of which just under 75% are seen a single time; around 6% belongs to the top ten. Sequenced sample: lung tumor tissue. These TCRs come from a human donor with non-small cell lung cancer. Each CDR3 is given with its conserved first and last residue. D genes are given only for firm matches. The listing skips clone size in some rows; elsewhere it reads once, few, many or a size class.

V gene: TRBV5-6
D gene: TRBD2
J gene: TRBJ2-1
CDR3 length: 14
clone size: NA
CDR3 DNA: TGTGCCAGCAGGTCTAGCGGGGGGGCAAATGAGCAGTTCTTC
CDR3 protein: CASRSSGGANEQFF

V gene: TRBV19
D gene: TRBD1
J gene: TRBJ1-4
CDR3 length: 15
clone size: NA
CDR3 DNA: TGTGCCAGTAGCATGCTGGGACAGGGTCCTGAAAAACTGTTTTTT
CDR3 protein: CASSMLGQGPEKLFF

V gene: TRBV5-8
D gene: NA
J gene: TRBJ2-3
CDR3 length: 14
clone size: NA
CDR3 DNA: TGTGCCAGCGCCCCGCTGGTCGACACAGATACGCAGTATTTT
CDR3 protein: CASAPLVDTDTQYF

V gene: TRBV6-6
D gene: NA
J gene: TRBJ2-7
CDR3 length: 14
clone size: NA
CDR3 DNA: TGTGCCAGCAGTACCGACGACTCGGTAGACGAGCAGTACTTC
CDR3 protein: CASSTDDSVDEQYF

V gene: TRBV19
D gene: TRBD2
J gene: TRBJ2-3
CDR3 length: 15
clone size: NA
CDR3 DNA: TGTGCCAGTAGAAGGCGGGGGGGCCAGGGAGATACGCAGTATTTT
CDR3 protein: CASRRRGGQGDTQYF

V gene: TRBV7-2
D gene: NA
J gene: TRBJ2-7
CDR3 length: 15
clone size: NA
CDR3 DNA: TGTGCCAGCAGCACTCCCTCAGGGGGGAGACATGAGCAGTACTTC
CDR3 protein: CASSTPSGGRHEQYF

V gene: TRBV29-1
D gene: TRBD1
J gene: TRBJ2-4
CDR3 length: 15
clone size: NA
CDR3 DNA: TGCAGCGTGGAGACAGGGGCCGAGGGCAAAAACATTCAGTACTTC
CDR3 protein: CSVETGAEGKNIQYF

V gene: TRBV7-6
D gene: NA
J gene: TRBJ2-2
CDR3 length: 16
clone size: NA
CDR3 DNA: TGTGCCAGCAGCTTAATGGGAGAGGGGTCGACCGGGGAGCTGTTTTTT
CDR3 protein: CASSLMGEGSTGELFF

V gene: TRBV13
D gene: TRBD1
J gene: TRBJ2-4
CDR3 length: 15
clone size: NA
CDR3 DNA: TGTGCCAGCAGCTTCAGGGGGCGGGGAGGAAACATTCAGTACTTC
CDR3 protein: CASSFRGRGGNIQYF

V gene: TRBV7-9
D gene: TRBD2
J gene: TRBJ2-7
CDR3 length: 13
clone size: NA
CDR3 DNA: TGTGCCAGCAGCTTAAGCGGGGGCTACGAGCAGTACTTC
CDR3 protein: CASSLSGGYEQYF

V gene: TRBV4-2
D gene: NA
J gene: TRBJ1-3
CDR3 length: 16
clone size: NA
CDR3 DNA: TGTGCCAGCAGCCAAGGGGTCGGGGTTTCTGGAAACACCATATATTTT
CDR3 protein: CASSQGVGVSGNTIYF

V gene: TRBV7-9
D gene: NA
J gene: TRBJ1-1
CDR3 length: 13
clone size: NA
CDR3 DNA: TGTGCCAGCAGCTTAGACTCGAACACTGAAGCTTTCTTT
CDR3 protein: CASSLDSNTEAFF

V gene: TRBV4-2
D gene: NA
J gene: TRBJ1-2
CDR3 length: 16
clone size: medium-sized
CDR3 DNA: TGTGCCAGCAGCCAGGAAGGGAGTCAGCAGGCGAATGGCTACACCTTC
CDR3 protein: CASSQEGSQQANGYTF

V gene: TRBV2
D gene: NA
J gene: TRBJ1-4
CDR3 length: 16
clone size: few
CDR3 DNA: TGTGCCAGCAGTGAGGGACACCCTGCAACTAATGAAAAACTGTTTTTT
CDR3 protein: CASSEGHPATNEKLFF

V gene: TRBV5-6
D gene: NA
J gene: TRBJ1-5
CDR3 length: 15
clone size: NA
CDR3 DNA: TGTGCCAGCAGCAACCGGGACGGGACGGATCAGCCCCAGCATTTT
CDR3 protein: CASSNRDGTDQPQHF

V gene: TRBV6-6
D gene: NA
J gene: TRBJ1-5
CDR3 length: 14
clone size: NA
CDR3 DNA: TGTGCCAGCAGGTTAGGGCCTTACAATCAGCCCCAGCATTTT
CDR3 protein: CASRLGPYNQPQHF

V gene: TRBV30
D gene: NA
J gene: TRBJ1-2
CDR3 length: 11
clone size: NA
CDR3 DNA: TGTGCCTGGAGTTTGGGCTATGGCTACACCTTC
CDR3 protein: CAWSLGYGYTF

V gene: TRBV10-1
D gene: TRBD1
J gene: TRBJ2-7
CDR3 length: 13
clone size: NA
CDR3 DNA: TGCGCCAGCAGTAAACAGGGGGCAGGCGAGCAGTACTTC
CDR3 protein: CASSKQGAGEQYF

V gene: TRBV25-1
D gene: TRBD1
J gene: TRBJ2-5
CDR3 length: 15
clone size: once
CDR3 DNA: TGTGCCAGCAGCCCCAGAGCGGACAGGGGAGAGACCCAGTACTTC
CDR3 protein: CASSPRADRGETQYF

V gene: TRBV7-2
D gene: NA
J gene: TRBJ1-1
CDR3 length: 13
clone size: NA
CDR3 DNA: TGTGCCAGCAGCTTTTCTAAGAACACTGAAGCTTTCTTT
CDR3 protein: CASSFSKNTEAFF

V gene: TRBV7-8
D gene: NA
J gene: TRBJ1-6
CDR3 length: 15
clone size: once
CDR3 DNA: TGTGCCAGCAGCTTAGACAGGTTTAGTAATTCACCCCTCCACTTT
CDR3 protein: CASSLDRFSNSPLHF

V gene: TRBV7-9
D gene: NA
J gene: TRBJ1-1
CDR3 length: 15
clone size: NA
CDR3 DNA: TGTGCCAGCAGCTTACGCAGGGAGAGAGACACTGAAGCTTTCTTT
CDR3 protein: CASSLRRERDTEAFF

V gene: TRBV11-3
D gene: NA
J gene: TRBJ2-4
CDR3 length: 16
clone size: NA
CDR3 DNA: TGTGCCAGCAGCTTTTCCCAGGGCGAAACCAAAAACATTCAGTACTTC
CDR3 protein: CASSFSQGETKNIQYF

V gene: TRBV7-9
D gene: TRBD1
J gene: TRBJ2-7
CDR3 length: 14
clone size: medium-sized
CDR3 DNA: TGTGCCAGCAGCTCCCAAGACAGGGTCCACGAGCAGTACTTC
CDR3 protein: CASSSQDRVHEQYF

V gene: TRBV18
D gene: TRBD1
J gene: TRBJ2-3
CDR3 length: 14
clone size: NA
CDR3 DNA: TGTGCCAGCTCATCGGGGACAGTCACAGATACGCAGTATTTT
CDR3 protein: CASSSGTVTDTQYF

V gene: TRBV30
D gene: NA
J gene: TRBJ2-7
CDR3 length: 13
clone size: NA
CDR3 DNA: TGTGCCTGGAGTGGAGGGGTAGGGTACGAGCAGTACTTC
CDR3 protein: CAWSGGVGYEQYF

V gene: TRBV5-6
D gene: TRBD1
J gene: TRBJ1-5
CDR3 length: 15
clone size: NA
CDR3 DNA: TGTGCCAGCAGCCGAACAGGACAGGGAAATCAGCCCCAGCATTTT
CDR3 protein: CASSRTGQGNQPQHF

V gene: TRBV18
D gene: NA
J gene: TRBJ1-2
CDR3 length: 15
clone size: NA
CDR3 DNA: TGTGCCAGCTCACTCCGGACGGTAGCTAACTATGGCTACACCTTC
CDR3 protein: CASSLRTVANYGYTF

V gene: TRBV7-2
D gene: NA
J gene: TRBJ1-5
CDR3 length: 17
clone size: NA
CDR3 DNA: TGTGCCAGCAGCTATGACAGTCGACCTTATAGCAATCAGCCCCAGCATTTT
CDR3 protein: CASSYDSRPYSNQPQHF

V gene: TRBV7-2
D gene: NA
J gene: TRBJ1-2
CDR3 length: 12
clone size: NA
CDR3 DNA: TGTGCCAGCAGCTCCAACAGGGCTGGCTACACCTTC
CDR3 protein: CASSSNRAGYTF

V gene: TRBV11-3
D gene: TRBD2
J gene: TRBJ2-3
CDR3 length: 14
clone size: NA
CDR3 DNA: TGTGCCAGCAGGCCGGGAGGGGGCACAGATACGCAGTATTTT
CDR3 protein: CASRPGGGTDTQYF

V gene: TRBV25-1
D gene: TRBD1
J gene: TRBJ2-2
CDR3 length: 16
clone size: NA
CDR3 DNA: TGTGCCAGCAGTCTCCGGACAGGGATGGCCACCGGGGAGCTGTTTTTT
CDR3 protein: CASSLRTGMATGELFF

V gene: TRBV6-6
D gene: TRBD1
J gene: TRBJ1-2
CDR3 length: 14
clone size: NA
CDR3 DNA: TGTGCCAGCAGTAGATCGACAGGGGGCCATGGCTACACCTTC
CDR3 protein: CASSRSTGGHGYTF

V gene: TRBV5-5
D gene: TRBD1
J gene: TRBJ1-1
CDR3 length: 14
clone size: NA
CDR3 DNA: TGTGCCAGCAGCGCTGGACAGGCGACCGCTGAAGCTTTCTTT
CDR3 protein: CASSAGQATAEAFF

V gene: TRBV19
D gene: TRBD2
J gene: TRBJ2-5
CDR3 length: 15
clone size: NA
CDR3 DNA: TGTGCCAGTAGCTCCTCTAGCGGGGGAACAGAGACCCAGTACTTC
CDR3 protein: CASSSSSGGTETQYF

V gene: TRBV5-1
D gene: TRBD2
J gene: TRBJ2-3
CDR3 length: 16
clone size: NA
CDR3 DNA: TGCGCCAGCAGCCTTGGACTAGCGGGGGTCACGGATACGCAGTATTTT
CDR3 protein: CASSLGLAGVTDTQYF

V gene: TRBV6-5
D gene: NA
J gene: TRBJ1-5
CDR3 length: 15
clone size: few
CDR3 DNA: TGTGCCAGCAGACCCTCTGGGACGGGCAATCAGCCCCAGCATTTT
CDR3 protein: CASRPSGTGNQPQHF

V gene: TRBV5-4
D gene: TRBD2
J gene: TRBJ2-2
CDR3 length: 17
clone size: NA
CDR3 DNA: TGTGCCAGCAGCTTGGGGCTAGCGGGGGGTATGACCGGGGAGCTGTTTTTT
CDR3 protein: CASSLGLAGGMTGELFF

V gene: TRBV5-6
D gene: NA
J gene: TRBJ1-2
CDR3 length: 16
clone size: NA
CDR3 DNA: TGTGCCAGCAGCCCCCGGGTAGGCGGGCCTAACTATGGCTACACCTTC
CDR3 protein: CASSPRVGGPNYGYTF

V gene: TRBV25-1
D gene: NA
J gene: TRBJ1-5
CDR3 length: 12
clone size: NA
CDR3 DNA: TGTGCCAGCAGCACGGGACGGCAGCCCCAGCATTTT
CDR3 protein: CASSTGRQPQHF

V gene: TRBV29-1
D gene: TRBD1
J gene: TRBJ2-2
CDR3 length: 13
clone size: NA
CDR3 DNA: TGCAGCGTTTTGTCGACAGGGGACGGGGAGCTGTTTTTT
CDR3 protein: CSVLSTGDGELFF

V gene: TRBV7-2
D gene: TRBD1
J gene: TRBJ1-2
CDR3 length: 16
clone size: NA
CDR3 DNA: TGTGCCAGCAGCCCAGGGGGGTCTGGGGCAGCCCGTGGCTACACCTTC
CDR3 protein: CASSPGGSGAARGYTF

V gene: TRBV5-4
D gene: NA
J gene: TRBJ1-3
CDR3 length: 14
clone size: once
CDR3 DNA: TGTGCCAGCAGCTTGGCTTCCTCTGGAAACACCATATATTTT
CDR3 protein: CASSLASSGNTIYF

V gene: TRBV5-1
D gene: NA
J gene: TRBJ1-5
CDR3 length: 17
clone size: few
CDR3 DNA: TGCGCCAGCAGCTTGGGTGCGGGGCCGGGGAGCAATCAGCCCCAGCATTTT
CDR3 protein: CASSLGAGPGSNQPQHF

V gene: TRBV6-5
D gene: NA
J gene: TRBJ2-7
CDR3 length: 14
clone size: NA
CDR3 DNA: TGTGCCAGCAGTTACTCGAGGCTTAGCTACGAGCAGTACTTC
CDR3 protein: CASSYSRLSYEQYF

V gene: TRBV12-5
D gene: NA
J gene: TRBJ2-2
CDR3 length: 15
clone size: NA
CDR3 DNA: TGTGCTAGTGGTAAGGGACCGATGAACACCGGGGAGCTGTTTTTT
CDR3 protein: CASGKGPMNTGELFF

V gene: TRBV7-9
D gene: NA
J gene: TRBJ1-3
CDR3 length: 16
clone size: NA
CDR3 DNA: TGTGCCAGCAGCTTACGGGACATCTGCTCTGGAAACACCATATATTTT
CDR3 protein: CASSLRDICSGNTIYF